The 8 T cell receptor beta chains below all came from one sample that was sequenced in a study of blood T cell repertoires in COVID-19. Generated by immunoSEQ multiplex PCR, the TCRdb table keeps only in-frame clones and is missing some. Altogether approximately 180,000 clones are present, more than 75% being singletons, with the ten largest covering 4% to 5.5%. The sample comprised peripheral blood. The receptor source for this set is a human donor in a cohort sampled during active COVID-19.

V gene TRBV11-3 combines with J gene TRBJ2-1; 11 nucleotides line up with TRBD2. V shed 1 base, J shed 7 bases, and the junction held 6 bases outside the gene matches. The CDR3 is made up of 16 amino acids. CDR1 SGHNT and CDR2 YENEEA come from the germline V gene. CDR3 sequence: CASSLVPSGGKNEQFF. CDR3 bases: TGTGCCAGCAGCTTAGTCCCTAGCGGGGGGAAAAATGAGCAGTTCTTC. The entire variable domain, with the rest obtained from reference TRBV11-3 and TRBJ2-1, is as follows: EAGVVQSPRYKIIEKKQPVAFWCNPISGHNTLYWYLQNLGQGPELLIRYENEEAVDDSQLPKDRFSAERLKGVDSTLKIQPAELGDSAVYLCASSLVPSGGKNEQFFGPGTRLTVL.

The V gene is TRBV3-1 (or the pseudogene TRBV3-2), the J gene TRBJ1-5; possibly TRBD1 for D (6 bases). Trimming took off 0 bases at V and 5 bases at J, with 14 bases between the two ends. Germline V gene data show CDR1 as LGHDT and CDR2 as YNNKEL (reference sequence). This CDR3 contains 16 residues. CDR3 residues: CASSQDIQGSDQPQHF. In nucleotides, the CDR3 is TGTGCCAGCAGCCAAGATATCCAGGGGTCGGATCAGCCCCAGCATTTT.

V and J are TRBV11-2 and TRBJ1-2; D call uncertain. Germline CDR1 and CDR2: SGHAT and FQNNGV. V gave up 0 bases and J gave up 5 bases, with 7 bases separating them. This CDR3 has 13 residues. CDR3 protein: CASSLEGRYGYTF. CDR3 DNA sequence: TGTGCCAGCAGCTTAGAGGGGAGGTATGGCTACACCTTC. The variable domain in full, completed from reference TRBV11-2 and TRBJ1-2, reads EAGVAQSPRYKIIEKRQSVAFWCNPISGHATLYWYQQILGQGPKLLIQFQNNGVVDDSQLPKDRFSAERLKGVDSTLKIQPAKLEDSAVYLCASSLEGRYGYTFGSGTRLTVV.

This clone was found once. This chain connects TRBV27 to TRBJ1-1; 8 bases map to TRBD1. Losses at the gene ends were 9 bases for V and 1 base for J; bases not matched to a gene: 7. Germline V gene sequence: CDR1 MNHEY, CDR2 SMNVEV (reference sequence). The CDR3 spans 14 residues. The CDR3 DNA reads as TGTGCCAGTGGCTGGACAGGGAAGAACACTGAAGCTTTCTTT. It encodes CASGWTGKNTEAFF.

This chain uses TRBV30 with TRBJ2-7; 9 positions agree with TRBD2. This CDR3 is 14 amino acids long. CDR1 is GTSNPN and CDR2 is SVGIG in the germline V gene (reference sequence). V shed 0 bases and J 2 bases; nucleotides not matched to a gene: 2. CDR3 in amino acids: CAWSVGLATYEQYF. DNA of the CDR3: TGTGCCTGGAGTGTAGGACTAGCGACCTACGAGCAGTACTTC.

V is TRBV9 and J is TRBJ2-2; maybe TRBD2 (5 bases). V was shortened by 2 bases and J by 3 bases, with 11 bases between the two germline ends. The germline gives CDR1 SGDLS, CDR2 YYNGEE. CDR3 length: 15 residues. The CDR3 protein is CASSVSAGYTGELFF. The CDR3 region has the DNA TGTGCCAGCAGCGTTTCGGCGGGCTACACCGGGGAGCTGTTTTTT.

This clone was observed a handful of times. This rearrangement joins TRBV24-1 to TRBJ2-1, with 10 nucleotides matching TRBD2. J was trimmed by 7 bases and V by 3 bases; bases with no gene match: 8. Germline values: CDR1 KGHDR, CDR2 SFDVKD. CDR3 size: 16 residues. The CDR3 DNA reads TGTGCCACCAGTGATCCCGCTAGCGGGAGAGGGAATGAGCAGTTCTTC. It encodes CATSDPASGRGNEQFF.

This clone has only one observation. CDR3 residues: CATSDSGRGRLETQYF. CDR3 sequence (DNA): TGTGCCACCAGTGATTCGGGCAGGGGGCGCTTAGAGACCCAGTACTTC. The chain joins TRBV24-1 to TRBJ2-5; 8 bases line up with TRBD1. This CDR3 contains 16 residues. Trimming at V came to 2 bases and at J to 4 bases, leaving 8 bases not matched to a gene. Germline CDR1 reads KGHDR; CDR2 reads SFDVKD.